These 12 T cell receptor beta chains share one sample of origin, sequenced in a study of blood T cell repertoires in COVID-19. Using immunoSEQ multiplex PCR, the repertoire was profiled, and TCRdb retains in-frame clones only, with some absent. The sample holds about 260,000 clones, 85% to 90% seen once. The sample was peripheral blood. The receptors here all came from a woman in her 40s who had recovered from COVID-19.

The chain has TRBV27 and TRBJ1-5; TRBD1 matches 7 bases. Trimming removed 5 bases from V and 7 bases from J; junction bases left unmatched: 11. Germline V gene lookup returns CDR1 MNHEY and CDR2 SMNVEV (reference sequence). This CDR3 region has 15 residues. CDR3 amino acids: CASSPQAGGLQPQHF. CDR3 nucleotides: TGTGCCAGCAGTCCCCAAGCAGGGGGGTTACAGCCCCAGCATTTT.

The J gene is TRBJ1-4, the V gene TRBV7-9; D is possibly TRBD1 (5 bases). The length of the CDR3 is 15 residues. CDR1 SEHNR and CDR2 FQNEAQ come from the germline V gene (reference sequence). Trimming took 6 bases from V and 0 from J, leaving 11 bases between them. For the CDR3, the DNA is TGTGCCAGCAGGCCCGGAGGGGCAACTAATGAAAAACTGTTTTTT. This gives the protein CASRPGGATNEKLFF.

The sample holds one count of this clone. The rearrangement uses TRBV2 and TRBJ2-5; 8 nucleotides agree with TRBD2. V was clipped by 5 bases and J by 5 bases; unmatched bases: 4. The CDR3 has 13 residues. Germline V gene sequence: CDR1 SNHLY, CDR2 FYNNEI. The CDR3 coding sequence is TGTGCCAGCAGTAACGAGCGGGGGGAGACCCAGTACTTC. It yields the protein CASSNERGETQYF. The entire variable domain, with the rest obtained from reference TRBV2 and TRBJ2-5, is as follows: EPEVTQTPSHQVTQMGQEVILRCVPISNHLYFYWYRQILGQKVEFLVSFYNNEISEKSEIFDDQFSVERPDGSNFTLKIRSTKLEDSAMYFCASSNERGETQYFGPGTRLLVL.

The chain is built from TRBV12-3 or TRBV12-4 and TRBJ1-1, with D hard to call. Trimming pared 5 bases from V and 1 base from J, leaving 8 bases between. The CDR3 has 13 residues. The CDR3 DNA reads TGTGCCAGCAGTATGCCAGAGAACACTGAAGCTTTCTTT. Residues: CASSMPENTEAFF.

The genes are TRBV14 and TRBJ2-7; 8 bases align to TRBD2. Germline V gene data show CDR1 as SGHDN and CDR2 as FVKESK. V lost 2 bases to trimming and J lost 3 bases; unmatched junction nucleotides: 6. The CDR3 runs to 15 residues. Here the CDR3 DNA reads TGTGCCAGCAGCCAATTCAGCGGGGGAGACTACGAGCAGTACTTC. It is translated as CASSQFSGGDYEQYF.

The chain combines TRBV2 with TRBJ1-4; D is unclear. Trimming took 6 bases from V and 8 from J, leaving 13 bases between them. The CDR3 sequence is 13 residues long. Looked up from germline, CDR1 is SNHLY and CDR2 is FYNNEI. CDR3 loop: CASRTRFGEKLFF. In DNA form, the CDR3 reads TGTGCCAGCAGGACGAGGTTTGGGGAAAAACTGTTTTTT.

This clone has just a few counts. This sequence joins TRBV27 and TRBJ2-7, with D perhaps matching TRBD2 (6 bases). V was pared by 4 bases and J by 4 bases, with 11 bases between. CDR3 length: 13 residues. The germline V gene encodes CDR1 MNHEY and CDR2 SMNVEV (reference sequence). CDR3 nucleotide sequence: TGTGCCAGCAGTTCCGGACTACATTACGAGCAGTACTTC. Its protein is CASSSGLHYEQYF.

CDR3 DNA sequence: TGTGCCAGCAGTTTAAGGGCGGGGATAGATACGCAGTATTTT. It is translated as CASSLRAGIDTQYF. V gene TRBV27 combines with J gene TRBJ2-3; maybe TRBD2 (6 bases). The V end lost 2 bases, the J end lost 5 bases, and 11 bases lay between the germline ends. The CDR3 has 14 amino acids. Germline lookup yields CDR1 MNHEY and CDR2 SMNVEV (reference sequence).

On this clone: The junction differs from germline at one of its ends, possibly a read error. CDR3 amino acids: CSNSGGLGEQFF. CDR3 DNA: TGCAGTAATAGCGGGGGATTAGGTGAGCAGTTCTTC. V and J are TRBV2 and TRBJ2-1, with 9 nucleotides matching TRBD2. The germline CDR1 and CDR2 sequences are SNHLY and FYNNEI. The length of the CDR3 is 12 residues.

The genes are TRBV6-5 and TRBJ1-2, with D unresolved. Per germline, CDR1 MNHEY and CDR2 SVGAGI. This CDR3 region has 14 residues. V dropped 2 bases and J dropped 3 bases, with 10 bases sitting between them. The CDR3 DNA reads TGTGCCAGCAGTTACGCGGAGTCAGACTATGGCTACACCTTC. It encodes CASSYAESDYGYTF.

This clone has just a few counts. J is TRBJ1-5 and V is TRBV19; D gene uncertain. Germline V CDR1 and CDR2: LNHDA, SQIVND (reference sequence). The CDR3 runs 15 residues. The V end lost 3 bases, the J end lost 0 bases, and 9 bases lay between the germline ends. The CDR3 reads CASSIVLISNQPQHF. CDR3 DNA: TGTGCCAGTAGTATCGTACTGATTAGCAATCAGCCCCAGCATTTT.

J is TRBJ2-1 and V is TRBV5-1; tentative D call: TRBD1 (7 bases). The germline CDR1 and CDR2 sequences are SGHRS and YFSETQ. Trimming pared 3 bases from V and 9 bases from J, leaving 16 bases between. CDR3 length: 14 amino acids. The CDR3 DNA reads TGCGCCAGCAGCTCGACAGGGAGGATTAGTGAGCAGTTCTTC. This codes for CASSSTGRISEQFF.